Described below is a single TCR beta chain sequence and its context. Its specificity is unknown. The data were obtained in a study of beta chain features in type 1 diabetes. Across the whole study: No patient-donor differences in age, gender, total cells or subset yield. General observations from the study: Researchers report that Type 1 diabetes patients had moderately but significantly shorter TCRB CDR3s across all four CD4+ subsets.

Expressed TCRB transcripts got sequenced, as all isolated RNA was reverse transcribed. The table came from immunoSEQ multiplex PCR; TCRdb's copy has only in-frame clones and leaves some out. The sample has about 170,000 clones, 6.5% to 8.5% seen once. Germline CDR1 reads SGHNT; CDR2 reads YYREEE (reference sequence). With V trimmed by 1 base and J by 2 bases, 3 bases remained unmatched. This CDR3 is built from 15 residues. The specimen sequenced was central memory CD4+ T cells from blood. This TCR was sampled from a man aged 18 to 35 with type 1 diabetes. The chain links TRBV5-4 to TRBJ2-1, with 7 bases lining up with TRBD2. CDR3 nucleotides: TGTGCCAGCAGCTTGTTGAGCGGGGCCTACAATGAGCAGTTCTTC. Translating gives CASSLLSGAYNEQFF. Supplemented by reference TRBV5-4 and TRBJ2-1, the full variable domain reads ETGVTQSPTHLIKTRGQQVTLRCSSQSGHNTVSWYQQALGQGPQFIFQYYREEENGRGNFPPRFSGLQFPNYSSELNVNALELDDSALYLCASSLLSGAYNEQFFGPGTRLTVL.